Listed below are T cell receptor beta chains from one sample, sequenced in a study of shared clonotypes between healthy human individuals. TCRdb's copy holds only in-frame clones and misses some; the assay was immunoSEQ multiplex PCR. This sample yields about 700,000 clones, of which 90% to 95% are seen a single time; approximately 22% belongs to the top ten. The sequencing sample was made of naive CD8+ T cells sorted from blood. The receptors here all came from a man aged 25-45 years in good health. CDR3s include the opening cysteine and the closing phenylalanine or tryptophan. D genes are given only for firm matches. Size tells how often a clone was seen (once, few, many) or the class of an expanded clone, and some rows leave it out.

>TRBJ1-4|.|.|TRBV29-1
TGCAGCGTTGAAGGGGCAGGGACCTCAACTAATGAAAAACTGTTTTTT
CSVEGAGTSTNEKLFF
>TRBJ1-1|.|.|TRBV9
TGTGCCAGCAGCGTACACCCCCAGAACACTGAAGCTTTCTTT
CASSVHPQNTEAFF
>TRBJ2-1|.|.|TRBV28
TGTGCCAGCAGTCCTAGAACGCACGCGCAGTACAATGAGCAGTTCTTC
CASSPRTHAQYNEQFF
>TRBJ2-5|TRBD2|.|TRBV18
TGTGCCAGCTCACCGGCTAGCGGATACCAAGAGACCCAGTACTTC
CASSPASGYQETQYF
>TRBJ2-7|TRBD2|.|TRBV18
TGTGCCAGCTCACCAGGCTTTCGGCTAGCGGGACGCTCGATAATTGGGTACGAGCAGTACTTC
CASSPGFRLAGRSIIGYEQYF
>TRBJ2-2|.|once|TRBV7-9
TGTGCCAGCAGTTATTCCGTCACCGGGGAGCTGTTTTTT
CASSYSVTGELFF
>TRBJ1-5|.|.|TRBV6-1
TGTGCCAGCAGTGAATTCTCTTTGGGCAATCAGCCCCAGCATTTT
CASSEFSLGNQPQHF
>TRBJ2-5|.|.|TRBV7-9
TGTGCCAGCAGCAAAGACGGTCCCAAGGGGACCCAGTACTTC
CASSKDGPKGTQYF
>TRBJ2-7|TRBD2|.|TRBV9
TGTGCCATTCAGAGGGCTAGCGGGAGTTACGAGCAGTACTTC
CAIQRASGSYEQYF
>TRBJ2-6|.|once|TRBV28
TGTGCCACCCAGATCTCTGGGGCCAACGTCCTGACTTTC
CATQISGANVLTF
>TRBJ2-7|.|.|TRBV11-2
TGTGCCAGCAGCTCACTTAGTAGTTCAGGGTCCCACGAGCAGTACTTC
CASSSLSSSGSHEQYF
>TRBJ2-1|TRBD2|once|TRBV7-9
TGTGCCAGCAGCTTAAGTTCGGCGGGAGGGGTTGGTGAGCAGTTCTTC
CASSLSSAGGVGEQFF
>TRBJ2-1|.|once|TRBV7-9
TGTGCCAGCAGCTTCATGGGCAGGACGACCTACAATGAGCAGTTCTTC
CASSFMGRTTYNEQFF
>TRBJ2-3|.|.|TRBV18
TGTGCCAGCTCACCATGGGGTTCTAGCACAGATACGCAGTATTTT
CASSPWGSSTDTQYF
>TRBJ1-5|TRBD1|.|TRBV27
TGTGCCAGCAGTACTACAGGGGCCGGTCAGCCCCAGCATTTT
CASSTTGAGQPQHF
>TRBJ1-2|.|.|TRBV6-1
TGTGCCAGCAGTGACGGTGTGGGCTACACCTTC
CASSDGVGYTF
>TRBJ2-2|TRBD1|once|TRBV28
TGTGCCAGCAGACAAGCCCAGACAGGGTTTGGCGGGGAGCTGTTTTTT
CASRQAQTGFGGELFF
>TRBJ1-3|TRBD1|.|TRBV14
TGTGCCAGCAGCCATAAGGGGGCGGCTAGAAACACCATATATTTT
CASSHKGAARNTIYF
>TRBJ2-7|TRBD2|.|TRBV19
TGTGCCAGTAACCTGGGGACTAGCGGGGGGGGTTACGAGCAGTACTTC
CASNLGTSGGGYEQYF
>TRBJ2-1|TRBD2|.|TRBV2
TGTGCGACGTCCCCTACCGGGACTAGGAATGAGCAGTTCTTC
CATSPTGTRNEQFF
>TRBJ2-1|.|.|TRBV7-9
TGTGCCAGCAGCTTCACCCACGTAGAGCAGTTCTTC
CASSFTHVEQFF
>TRBJ2-7|TRBD1|once|TRBV29-1
TGCAGCGCGGGACAGGGGCCCCCCGAGCAGTACTTC
CSAGQGPPEQYF
>TRBJ2-2|.|.|TRBV28
TGTGCCAGCAGTTACTGGGGGACCAACACCGGGGAGCTGTTTTTT
CASSYWGTNTGELFF
>TRBJ2-1|TRBD2|.|TRBV7-6
TGTGCCAGCAGCTTAATGGAGGCGGGAGTGGGTAATGAGCAGTTCTTC
CASSLMEAGVGNEQFF
>TRBJ1-1|.|.|TRBV9
TGTGCCAGCAGCGCAATCGTGGAAGGCACTGAAGCTTTCTTT
CASSAIVEGTEAFF
>TRBJ2-3|.|.|TRBV28
TGTGCCACTCGCCCCCTAATAGCGCCGAGCACAGATACGCAGTATTTT
CATRPLIAPSTDTQYF
>TRBJ2-3|.|.|TRBV5-1
TGCGCCAGCAGCTTGGCCACAGACAAGGTTGAGTATTTT
CASSLATDKVEYF
>TRBJ1-2|.|.|TRBV7-9
TGTGCCAGCAGCTTAGGCCCTATCTCCGGCTACACCTTC
CASSLGPISGYTF
>TRBJ2-1|TRBD2|.|TRBV18
TGTGCCAGCTCCACGGGGCGGGAGAGGATGGATGAGCAGTTCTTC
CASSTGRERMDEQFF
>TRBJ2-1|TRBD1|.|TRBV14
TGTGCCAGCAGCCAAGATTGGGGACAGGGCGATGAGCAGTTCTTC
CASSQDWGQGDEQFF
>TRBJ2-3|TRBD2|.|TRBV4-3
TGCGCCAGCAGCCCAACTAGCGGGAGGGGCACAGATACGCAGTATTTT
CASSPTSGRGTDTQYF
>TRBJ2-7|.|.|TRBV27
TGTGCCAGCAGTGGGGGGAGCTCCTACGAGCAGTACTTC
CASSGGSSYEQYF
>TRBJ2-3|.|.|TRBV27
TGTGCCAGCAAGGGCGGGTCCACAGATACGCAGTATTTT
CASKGGSTDTQYF
>TRBJ2-7|.|.|TRBV28
TGTGCCAGCAGGGGGCAGCCTTATTCCCTCCACTCCTACGAGCAGTACTTC
CASRGQPYSLHSYEQYF
>TRBJ2-2|TRBD1|once|TRBV6-4
TGTGCCAGCAGTGACTCGGGGGACAGGGGATGGGCCGGGGAGCTGTTTTTT
CASSDSGDRGWAGELFF
>TRBJ2-1|.|.|TRBV6-5
TGTGCCAGCAGTTACTCGTTAGATGAGCAGTTCTTC
CASSYSLDEQFF
>TRBJ2-2|.|.|TRBV27
TGTGCCAGCAGAGCGGGACAGGACAACACCGGGGAGCTGTTTTTT
CASRAGQDNTGELFF
>TRBJ2-7|.|.|TRBV14
TGTGCCAGCAGCCCCGGGCAGCGATACTCCTACGAGCAGTACTTC
CASSPGQRYSYEQYF
>TRBJ2-7|.|.|TRBV5-4
TGTGCCAGCAGCTTGGCCAAGGGGGGCGAGCAGTACTTC
CASSLAKGGEQYF
>TRBJ2-7|TRBD2|once|TRBV7-6
TGTGCCAGCAGGCAAGCGGGGGGGGACAGCGAGCAGTACTTC
CASRQAGGDSEQYF
>TRBJ1-2|.|.|TRBV6-5
TGTGCCAGCAGTTACGGGGCGGCCCACGGCTACACCTTC
CASSYGAAHGYTF
>TRBJ1-5|.|.|TRBV28
TGTGCCAGCAAGAGCAATCAGCCCCAGCATTTT
CASKSNQPQHF
>TRBJ1-5|.|.|TRBV29-1
TGCAGCGTTGGTAGGGACAATCAGCCCCAGCATTTT
CSVGRDNQPQHF
>TRBJ2-1|.|.|TRBV9
TGTGCCAGCAGCCCGGGAAGCTCCTACAATGAGCAGTTCTTC
CASSPGSSYNEQFF
>TRBJ2-1|.|.|TRBV7-9
TGTGCCAGCAGATCCTCTACGGACTCATACAATGAGCAGTTCTTC
CASRSSTDSYNEQFF
>TRBJ2-1|.|.|TRBV29-1
TGCAGCGCGTGGCTGCCGGGGAATGAGCAGTTCTTC
CSAWLPGNEQFF
>TRBJ1-5|.|.|TRBV27
TGTGCCAGCAGTTTAGGCAGGGGTCAGCCCCAGCATTTT
CASSLGRGQPQHF
>TRBJ2-1|TRBD2|.|TRBV19
TGTGCCAGTAGTATTCTCGGACTAGCGGGATACAATGAGCAGTTCTTC
CASSILGLAGYNEQFF
>TRBJ2-1|TRBD2|.|TRBV30
TGTGCCTGGGGGGGACTAGCGGGAGACAATGAGCAGTTCTTC
CAWGGLAGDNEQFF
>TRBJ2-1|TRBD2|.|TRBV7-9
TGTGCCAGCACCGGAACGGCGGGAGTGGCTAATGAGCAGTTCTTC
CASTGTAGVANEQFF
>TRBJ2-7|.|.|TRBV6-1
TGTGCCAGCAGTGAACTTAACATGAGGTCCTACGAGCAGTACTTC
CASSELNMRSYEQYF
>TRBJ2-6|TRBD1|.|TRBV25-1
TGTGCCAGCAGTGGACAGGGGTATGGGGCCAACGTCCTGACTTTC
CASSGQGYGANVLTF
>TRBJ2-7|TRBD1|.|TRBV7-2
TGTGCCAGCAGCTTATGGACAGGCTACGAGCAGTACTTC
CASSLWTGYEQYF